This T cell receptor beta chain was identified in a study of shared clonotypes between healthy human individuals. The repertoire was sequenced with immunoSEQ multiplex PCR; TCRdb's copy has only in-frame clones and lacks some. The repertoire consists of about a million clones, with around 76% occurring once and the leading ten covering approximately 1.5%. This clone occurred a few times. V lost 1 base and J lost 0, with 11 bases in between. The CDR3 loop spans 16 amino acids. Germline CDR1 is SGHKS and CDR2 is YYEKEE (reference sequence). The V and J genes are TRBV5-5 and TRBJ1-3, with D perhaps matching TRBD1 (6 bases). The source is a man aged 18 to 29 in good health. The sample comprised memory CD4+ T cells sorted from blood. Subset here: CD45RA-negative fraction. The CDR3 loop is CASSLRQEHSGNTIYF. The CDR3 DNA reads TGTGCCAGCAGCTTGCGACAGGAACACTCTGGAAACACCATATATTTT.